These 19 T cell receptor beta chains originate from one sample sequenced in a study of shared clonotypes between healthy human individuals. The method was immunoSEQ multiplex PCR; TCRdb's version includes in-frame clones alone and lacks a portion of them. Found here are about 2.4 million clones, roughly 93% of them singletons; the top ten hold approximately 0.35%. The sequencing input was naive CD4+ T cells from PBMCs. Subset indicated: CD45RA+ positively selected. These receptors were collected from a man aged 18-30 years in good health. Some clones in this sample may be carry-over from other donors' samples.

In nucleotides, the CDR3 is TGTGCCAGCAGCCCAGCACCGGGTCTCTACAATGAGCAGTTCTTC. This gives the protein CASSPAPGLYNEQFF. The rearrangement uses TRBV5-6 and TRBJ2-1; D gene ambiguous. The germline V gene has CDR1 SGHDT and CDR2 YYEEEE. The CDR3 totals 15 residues. The ends were cut back, 4 bases at V and 3 bases at J, with 14 bases in the middle.

The chain uses TRBV18 and TRBJ2-1, with D possibly TRBD2 on 6 matching bases. V was clipped by 6 bases and J by 0 bases, with 15 bases between them. The CDR3 is 16 residues long. Germline assignment: CDR1 KGHSH and CDR2 LQKENI. The CDR3 reads CASSTFSGSSYNEQFF. The CDR3 bases are TGTGCCAGCTCTACCTTTAGCGGCAGCTCCTACAATGAGCAGTTCTTC.

This chain joins TRBV2 and TRBJ2-7; TRBD2 might be the D (6 bases). There are 14 residues in the CDR3. V was clipped by 10 bases and J by 0 bases, with 16 bases between them. The germline V gene encodes CDR1 SNHLY and CDR2 FYNNEI. The CDR3 region has the DNA TGTGCCACCCAGAAAAGCGGGTACTCCTACGAGCAGTACTTC. It encodes CATQKSGYSYEQYF.

This chain connects TRBV5-4 to TRBJ2-7, with 7 bases matching TRBD1. The CDR3 spans 15 residues. Per germline, CDR1 SGHNT and CDR2 YYREEE (reference sequence). V was clipped by 0 bases and J by 5 bases; unmatched bases: 8. For the CDR3, the DNA is TGTGCCAGCAGCTTGGAGGGGGCCCTCCGCCACGAGCAGTACTTC. Its protein is CASSLEGALRHEQYF.

This chain uses TRBV6-5 with TRBJ2-2; possible D gene TRBD2, 5 bases. From germline, CDR1 is MNHEY and CDR2 SVGAGI. V lost 3 bases to trimming and J lost 4 bases, with 9 bases between them. This CDR3 region has 14 residues. CDR3 bases: TGTGCCAGCAGTTATAGGGAGCCCACCGGGGAGCTGTTTTTT. It yields the protein CASSYREPTGELFF.

This rearrangement joins TRBV28 to TRBJ2-3; TRBD2 agrees at 12 bases. The CDR3 consists of 17 residues. Germline CDR1 reads MDHEN; CDR2 reads SYDVKM. With V trimmed by 5 bases and J by 0 bases, 6 bases remained unmatched. The CDR3 protein is CASSPYGTSGSTDTQYF. The DNA for the CDR3 is TGTGCCAGCAGTCCATACGGGACTAGCGGGAGCACAGATACGCAGTATTTT.

This chain links TRBV7-2 with TRBJ1-1; perhaps TRBD1 as D (6 bases). Germline values: CDR1 SGHTA, CDR2 FQGNSA. This CDR3 has 14 amino acids. Trimming cost V 4 bases and J 1 base, with 10 bases left between them. The CDR3 is CASSSRQANTEAFF. In DNA, the CDR3 is TGTGCCAGCAGCTCTAGACAGGCGAACACTGAAGCTTTCTTT.

This chain uses TRBV25-1 with TRBJ2-3; perhaps TRBD2 as D (5 bases). V shed 5 bases and J shed 4 bases, with 22 bases lying between them. The length of the CDR3 is 17 residues. The germline gives CDR1 MGHDK, CDR2 SYGVNS. The CDR3 DNA is TGTGCCAGCAGTCTTCCAGAGGGTAGGGCTAGCCCAGATACGCAGTATTTT. Its translation is CASSLPEGRASPDTQYF.

The chain joins TRBV9 to TRBJ2-5; 8 nucleotides match TRBD2. The CDR3 runs to 15 residues. Germline V CDR1 and CDR2: SGDLS, YYNGEE. V shed 0 bases and J 5 bases; nucleotides not matched to a gene: 6. The DNA of the CDR3 is TGTGCCAGCAGCGTAGGGCTAGCGGGTCCCGAGACCCAGTACTTC. Translating it yields CASSVGLAGPETQYF. Looking up the rest from reference TRBV9 and TRBJ2-5 gives the full variable domain: DSGVTQTPKHLITATGQRVTLRCSPRSGDLSVYWYQQSLDQGLQFLIQYYNGEERAKGNILERFSAQQFPDLHSELNLSSLELGDSALYFCASSVGLAGPETQYFGPGTRLLVL.

The J gene is TRBJ1-5, the V gene TRBV2; D is uncertain. The V gene's germline CDR1 is SNHLY and CDR2 FYNNEI. V lost 4 bases, J lost 6 bases, and 13 bases lay in between. The CDR3 covers 14 residues. CDR3 bases: TGTGCCAGCAGTGTAGAAGGAACTAGTCAGCCCCAGCATTTT. Translated: CASSVEGTSQPQHF.

This clone appeared once. The J gene is TRBJ2-7, the V gene TRBV30, with D perhaps TRBD1 (6 bases). Between the trimmed V and J ends, which lost 1 base and 3 bases, there was a span of 10 bases. CDR3 length: 13 residues. Germline CDR1 is GTSNPN and CDR2 is SVGIG (reference sequence). Here the CDR3 reads CAWSDRVNYEQYF. The CDR3 DNA reads as TGTGCCTGGAGTGACAGGGTAAACTACGAGCAGTACTTC. Supplemented by reference TRBV30 and TRBJ2-7, the full variable domain reads SQTIHQWPATLVQPVGSPLSLECTVEGTSNPNLYWYRQAAGRGLQLLFYSVGIGQISSEVPQNLSASRPQDRQFILSSKKLLLSDSGFYLCAWSDRVNYEQYFGPGTRLTVT.

The J gene is TRBJ2-1, the V gene TRBV6-5, with D possibly being TRBD1 (6 bases). The CDR3 is made up of 15 amino acids. Germline CDR1 and CDR2: MNHEY and SVGAGI. Deletions cut 5 bases from V and 7 bases from J, with 18 bases between. CDR3 DNA: TGTGCCAGCAGTAAGAACAGGGTACGTTGGAATGAGCAGTTCTTC. Translating gives CASSKNRVRWNEQFF.

The chain joins TRBV2 to TRBJ2-5; TRBD1 aligns across 8 bases. Germline-derived CDR1 and CDR2 are SNHLY and FYNNEI. J gave up 3 bases and V 6 bases, and 0 bases lay outside the gene matches. The CDR3 totals 12 residues. This chain's CDR3 is CASRDREETQYF. CDR3 nucleotides: TGTGCCAGCAGGGACAGGGAAGAGACCCAGTACTTC. Looking up the rest from reference TRBV2 and TRBJ2-5 gives the full variable domain: EPEVTQTPSHQVTQMGQEVILRCVPISNHLYFYWYRQILGQKVEFLVSFYNNEISEKSEIFDDQFSVERPDGSNFTLKIRSTKLEDSAMYFCASRDREETQYFGPGTRLLVL.

The chain has TRBV4-1 and TRBJ2-1, with a possible D match to TRBD2 (5 bases). Trimming removed 4 bases from V and 10 bases from J, with 20 bases in between. The germline V gene encodes CDR1 MGHRA and CDR2 YSYEKL. There are 15 residues in the CDR3. CDR3 sequence reads: CASSPIRETSGEQFF. CDR3 sequence (DNA): TGCGCCAGCAGCCCGATCCGGGAAACCTCGGGAGAGCAGTTCTTC.

This chain links TRBV28 with TRBJ2-3; D remains unclear. Germline CDR1 reads MDHEN; CDR2 reads SYDVKM. There are 12 residues in the CDR3. The V gene lost 8 bases and the J gene lost 2 bases, with 8 bases spanning the gap. This CDR3 is CASQKITDTQYF. CDR3 sequence (DNA): TGTGCCAGCCAGAAAATCACAGATACGCAGTATTTT.

The chain carries TRBV11-2 and TRBJ1-1; D is undetermined. V was pared by 1 base and J by 4 bases, with 7 bases between. In germline, CDR1 is SGHAT, CDR2 FQNNGV. This CDR3 comprises 13 residues. The CDR3 bases are TGTGCCAGCAGCTTAGTCAGCAGCACTGAAGCTTTCTTT. Amino acid sequence: CASSLVSSTEAFF.

This clone has a handful of counts. The CDR3 bases are TGTGCCAGCAGCGTCTTGACAGGCCCCTATGGCTACACCTTC. It specifies CASSVLTGPYGYTF. V usage is TRBV9 and J usage is TRBJ1-2; TRBD1 is a possible D gene (6 bases). Trimming stripped 2 bases from V and 4 bases from J, with 12 bases between. The CDR3 loop spans 14 amino acids. The germline V gene encodes CDR1 SGDLS and CDR2 YYNGEE.

This chain connects TRBV5-1 to TRBJ1-6; D is perhaps TRBD1 (5 bases). The CDR3 runs to 17 residues. V lost 0 bases and J 0 bases, leaving 10 bases between the germline ends. Germline loops: CDR1 SGHRS, CDR2 YFSETQ. Here the CDR3 DNA reads TGCGCCAGCAGCTTGGCCGGGGCAACCTCCTATAATTCACCCCTCCACTTT. Protein: CASSLAGATSYNSPLHF.

This chain connects TRBV5-1 to TRBJ1-4, with D perhaps TRBD1 (5 bases). There are 15 residues in the CDR3. CDR1 is SGHRS and CDR2 is YFSETQ in the germline V gene. Deletions cut 5 bases from V and 0 bases from J, with 11 bases between. DNA for the CDR3: TGCGCCAGCAGAAGAACAGGTGCAACTAATGAAAAACTGTTTTTT. This sequence encodes CASRRTGATNEKLFF. Full variable domain (missing parts from reference TRBV5-1 and TRBJ1-4): KAGVTQTPRYLIKTRGQQVTLSCSPISGHRSVSWYQQTPGQGLQFLFEYFSETQRNKGNFPGRFSGRQFSNSRSEMNVSTLELGDSALYLCASRRTGATNEKLFFGSGTQLSVL.